A selection of T cell receptor beta chains follows, all from one sample in a study of blood T cell repertoires in COVID-19. Sequenced by immunoSEQ multiplex PCR; TCRdb stores in-frame clones only, minus some. The sample consists of a few hundred thousand clones, around 87% of them appearing once. Sequencing was done on a sample of peripheral blood. The receptors were sampled from a woman aged 50 to 60 with acute or convalescent COVID-19. Both conserved end residues are part of each CDR3. The D gene is left open where the match is weak. Rows may omit the clone size; those that give it use once, few, many or a size class.

j_call,clone_size,v_call,d_call,cdr3_nt,cdr3_aa
TRBJ1-5,few,TRBV5-1,.,TGCGCCAGCAGCTTGGCCAGTGGCAATCAGCCCCAGCATTTT,CASSLASGNQPQHF
TRBJ1-6,.,TRBV7-2,.,TGTGCCAGCAGCTTGGGGTGGGGGCTTTCACCCCTCCACTTT,CASSLGWGLSPLHF
TRBJ2-3,.,TRBV3-1/TRBV3-2,TRBD2,TGTGCCAGCAGCTACCTAGCGGGAGGGGGTACAGATACGCAGTATTTT,CASSYLAGGGTDTQYF
TRBJ1-6,.,TRBV5-8,TRBD1,TGTGCCAGCAGCTTCTTAGGGACAGGGCTTTCACCCCTCCACTTT,CASSFLGTGLSPLHF
TRBJ2-1,.,TRBV9,TRBD2,TGTGCCAGCAGTTGGACTAGCGGGAGGGCCGCGGAGCAGTTCTTC,CASSWTSGRAAEQFF
TRBJ2-7,.,TRBV29-1,.,TGCAGCGTTTTCGACCCTACAGGGCCGTTCAGCTACGAGCAGTACTTC,CSVFDPTGPFSYEQYF
TRBJ2-5,.,TRBV6-2/TRBV6-3,TRBD2,TGTGCCAGCAGTTCAAAGCGGGAAGGTTTGGAGACCCAGTACTTC,CASSSKREGLETQYF
TRBJ1-4,.,TRBV9,.,TGTGCCAGCAGCATCGGAGGGGATGAAAAACTGTTTTTT,CASSIGGDEKLFF
TRBJ2-1,.,TRBV9,TRBD2,TGTGCCAGCAGCCGAGCGGGGTACTACAATGAGCAGTTCTTC,CASSRAGYYNEQFF
TRBJ2-7,.,TRBV7-2,.,TGTGCCAGCAGCCCGGCGGGGATTCGGGACGAGCAGTACTTC,CASSPAGIRDEQYF
TRBJ1-5,.,TRBV28,.,TGTGCCAGCAGTTTATCCGAGGGTCTTGGCAATCAGCCCCAGCATTTT,CASSLSEGLGNQPQHF
TRBJ2-1,.,TRBV24-1,TRBD1,TGTGCCACCGGGACAGGGGATGAGCAGTTCTTC,CATGTGDEQFF
TRBJ2-2,few,TRBV5-1,.,TGCGCCAGCCACGGAGGAGGGGACACCGGGGAGCTGTTTTTT,CASHGGGDTGELFF
TRBJ1-1,.,TRBV6-5,.,TGTGCCAGCAGCGCCCGCGGCCTGGGCACTGAAGCTTTCTTT,CASSARGLGTEAFF
TRBJ1-6,.,TRBV5-3,.,TGTGCCAGAAGCTTGGTTATCACAGCCCGTATGGGTTCACCCCTCCACTTT,CARSLVITARMGSPLHF
TRBJ1-1,once,TRBV11-1,TRBD1,TGTGCCAGCAGCTTCTCTCAGGGGGCGTTTCCGACCGAAGCTTTCTTT,CASSFSQGAFPTEAFF
TRBJ2-2,.,TRBV5-6,.,TGTGCCAGCAGCTTGGTTCGGGCGAACACCGGGGAGCTGTTTTTT,CASSLVRANTGELFF
TRBJ1-5,.,TRBV5-8,.,TGTGCCAGCAGCTTGGCCTTGATACAAGGCAATCAGCCCCAGCATTTT,CASSLALIQGNQPQHF
TRBJ1-1,.,TRBV9,TRBD1,TGTGCCAGCAGCGCCCAGACAGGGGGTTTGAACACTGAAGCTTTCTTT,CASSAQTGGLNTEAFF
TRBJ1-2,.,TRBV30,.,TGTGCCTGGAGATCAGGGACTAACTATGGCTACACCTTC,CAWRSGTNYGYTF
TRBJ1-2,.,TRBV9,.,TGTGCCAGCAGCGTTGGCGGGGGACTTGGCTACACCTTC,CASSVGGGLGYTF
TRBJ2-1,.,TRBV5-4,TRBD2,TGTGCCACAAAGGCAGCTAGCGGGAGGGACTCCTACAATGAGCAGTTCTTC,CATKAASGRDSYNEQFF
TRBJ1-5,once,TRBV18,.,TGTGCCAGCTCACCTTCCTCAGGGCTCAATCAGCCCCAGCATTTT,CASSPSSGLNQPQHF
TRBJ2-1,.,TRBV3-1/TRBV3-2,TRBD2,TGTGCCAGCAGCAGCACGCCGGGACTAGCGGGAGGCCGCTCCTACAATGAGCAGTTCTTC,CASSSTPGLAGGRSYNEQFF
TRBJ1-5,few,TRBV28,.,TGTGCCAGCAGTCCCGGGTCCTCCACCTTCAATCAGCCCCAGCATTTT,CASSPGSSTFNQPQHF
TRBJ2-1,.,TRBV9,.,TGTGCCAGCAGCCCACAAACTATAAGCTCCTACAATGAGCAGTTCTTC,CASSPQTISSYNEQFF
TRBJ2-1,.,TRBV28,TRBD2,TGTGCCAGCAGGCTAGGACTAGCGGCTTCCTACAATGAGCAGTTCTTC,CASRLGLAASYNEQFF
TRBJ1-2,.,TRBV10-2,TRBD1,TGCGCCAGCACGGCAGGGGGCGATGGCTACACCTTC,CASTAGGDGYTF
TRBJ1-1,.,TRBV5-1,TRBD1,TGCGCCAGCACCCGACAGGGGAACACTGAAGCTTTCTTT,CASTRQGNTEAFF
TRBJ1-1,.,TRBV5-1,.,TGCGCCAGCAGTCTGCCCGGGTTGAACACTGAAGCTTTCTTT,CASSLPGLNTEAFF
TRBJ2-3,few,TRBV12-5,.,TGTGCTAGTGCTCAGGGGACGTACGACACAGATACGCAGTATTTT,CASAQGTYDTDTQYF
TRBJ1-3,.,TRBV7-9,TRBD1,TGTGCCAGCAGCCCCGGGACAGGGGGATTTGGAAACACCATATATTTT,CASSPGTGGFGNTIYF
TRBJ1-3,once,TRBV7-8,.,TGTGCCAGCAGCTTAGTCGACAGTCGATCAGGCTCTGGAAACACCATATATTTT,CASSLVDSRSGSGNTIYF
TRBJ2-1,once,TRBV7-6,.,TGTGCCAGCAGCTTAGTTGGAGCGGCCAAATCGAGCTCCTACAATGAGCAGTTCTTC,CASSLVGAAKSSSYNEQFF
TRBJ2-1,.,TRBV28,TRBD2,TGTGCCAGCACCCAACCGGGACTAAACAATGAGCAGTTCTTC,CASTQPGLNNEQFF
TRBJ1-1,.,TRBV9,.,TGTGCCAGCAGCGTAGGTTGGCAGGGTCGGACTGAAGCTTTCTTT,CASSVGWQGRTEAFF
TRBJ1-1,.,TRBV4-2,.,TGTGCCAGCAGCCAGGCGTCAGGGTTATACGAAGCTTTCTTT,CASSQASGLYEAFF
TRBJ2-2,.,TRBV7-9,.,TGTGCCAGCAGCTTAAGTTCGGGAGACACCGGGGAGCTGTTTTTT,CASSLSSGDTGELFF
TRBJ2-5,.,TRBV9,TRBD2,TGTGCCAGCAGCAAAGGGCGGGAGGGGCAGACCCAGTACTTC,CASSKGREGQTQYF
TRBJ1-1,.,TRBV30,.,TGTGCCTGGGCTGGGGCAGTAGCTTTCTTT,CAWAGAVAFF
TRBJ2-7,.,TRBV18,.,TGTGCCAGCTCACCACGTAGCGGCGAGCAGTACTTC,CASSPRSGEQYF
TRBJ2-3,.,TRBV9,TRBD2,TGTGCCAGCAGCGTTCTAGCGGGCACAGATACGCAGTATTTT,CASSVLAGTDTQYF